A single sample gave rise to the 14 T cell receptor beta chains below, sequenced in a study of cytomegalovirus exposure and HLA in healthy donors. PCR involved 60 Vbeta and 13 Jbeta primers. Sequencing used immunoSEQ multiplex PCR; TCRdb keeps in-frame clones, though not all of them. The profile shows roughly 69,000 clones, roughly 65% of them singletons. The sequencing sample was made of PBMCs. Every receptor here comes from a male donor in good health and CMV-seropositive.

In this sample, this clone turned up a few times. The V and J genes are TRBV2 and TRBJ1-4; D unresolved. This CDR3 spans 15 amino acids. CDR1 SNHLY and CDR2 FYNNEI come from the germline V gene. V lost 2 bases and J 0 bases, leaving 7 bases between the germline ends. The CDR3: CASSEYRSTNEKLFF. In nucleotides, the CDR3 is TGTGCCAGCAGTGAATACAGATCAACTAATGAAAAACTGTTTTTT.

The chain employs TRBV15 and TRBJ2-1; D perhaps matches TRBD2 (6 bases). This CDR3 is 16 amino acids long. V lost 4 bases to trimming and J lost 3 bases, with 16 bases between them. Per the germline V gene, CDR1 is LNHNV and CDR2 is YYDKDF (reference sequence). CDR3 bases: TGTGCCACCAGCACACGTCGGACTATGAACTACAATGAGCAGTTCTTC. Protein product: CATSTRRTMNYNEQFF. Together with reference TRBV15 and TRBJ2-1, the CDR3 gives the full variable domain: DAMVIQNPRYQVTQFGKPVTLSCSQTLNHNVMYWYQQKSSQAPKLLFHYYDKDFNNEADTPDNFQSRRPNTSFCFLDIRSPGLGDTAMYLCATSTRRTMNYNEQFFGPGTRLTVL.

The sample holds a few counts of this clone. The V call is TRBV6-1, the J call TRBJ1-5; 11 bases map to TRBD1. The CDR3 spans 14 residues. The germline V gene encodes CDR1 MNHNS and CDR2 SASEGT. The V segment lost 5 bases and the J segment 8 bases; nucleotides outside the gene matches: 5. CDR3 region: CASSNRDRGKPQHF. The DNA of the CDR3 is TGTGCCAGCAGTAACCGGGACAGGGGGAAGCCCCAGCATTTT.

This clone was counted only a few times. The V gene is TRBV7-9, the J gene TRBJ2-5, with 10 bases matching TRBD2. The V gene's germline CDR1 is SEHNR and CDR2 FQNEAQ (reference sequence). The CDR3 spans 15 residues. The J segment lost 5 bases and the V segment lost 3 bases, leaving 6 bases of the junction unmatched. For the CDR3, the DNA is TGTGCCAGCAGCTTTTTCACTAGCGGGGTGGAGACCCAGTACTTC. Encoded protein: CASSFFTSGVETQYF.

This clone was seen a handful of times. V is TRBV9 and J is TRBJ1-1, with TRBD1 as a possible D gene (6 bases). CDR1 is SGDLS, CDR2 YYNGEE, per germline. The CDR3 spans 16 residues. V dropped 3 bases and J dropped 0 bases, with 15 bases sitting between them. The CDR3 here is CASSAPPGQMNTEAFF. The CDR3 DNA reads as TGTGCCAGCAGCGCCCCGCCTGGACAGATGAACACTGAAGCTTTCTTT.

The CDR3 is CASSSTGVSPLHF. CDR3 sequence (DNA): TGTGCCAGCAGCTCAACAGGGGTTTCACCCCTCCACTTT. The V and J genes are TRBV11-2 and TRBJ1-6; 7 positions match TRBD1. V lost 4 bases, J lost 9 bases, and 3 bases stayed unmatched. The CDR3 is 13 residues long. The germline V gene has CDR1 SGHAT and CDR2 FQNNGV.

The chain carries TRBV4-2 and TRBJ2-7; TRBD2 matches at 10 bases. Germline-derived CDR1 and CDR2 are LGHNA and YNFKEQ. The CDR3 has 16 residues. V trimming: 1 base; J trimming: 3 bases; junction bases outside the gene matches: 6. This CDR3 reads CASSQGAAGGIYEQYF. In nucleotides, the CDR3 is TGTGCCAGCAGCCAAGGGGCAGCGGGAGGGATCTACGAGCAGTACTTC.

The genes are TRBV5-1 and TRBJ2-1; weak D call: TRBD2 (5 bases). Germline V gives CDR1 SGHRS, CDR2 YFSETQ. Trimming took 0 bases from V and 8 from J, leaving 9 bases between them. The CDR3 runs 13 residues. The CDR3 DNA reads TGCGCCAGCAGCTTGGGATGGGAGTATGAGCAGTTCTTC. Translated, it gives CASSLGWEYEQFF.

This clone turned up a few times. The rearrangement uses TRBV10-1 and TRBJ2-5; 7 nucleotides match TRBD1. The J call may not be correct, given that the DNA end is closer to TRBJ2-7. Germline lookup yields CDR1 WNHNN and CDR2 SYGVQD (reference sequence). This CDR3 is built from 14 residues. CDR3 nucleotide sequence: TGCGCCAGCAGTCGACAGGGCCCGGGCTACGAGCAGTACTTC. Its translation is CASSRQGPGYEQYF.

This sequence joins TRBV29-1 and TRBJ2-1, with 7 bases lining up with TRBD1. Germline CDR1 and CDR2: SQVTM and ANQGSEA. The CDR3 extends over 14 amino acids. With 6 bases clipped from V and 1 base from J, the junction kept 6 bases outside the gene matches. In DNA form, the CDR3 reads TGCAGCGTGGGTTTGACAGGGTCCTACAATGAGCAGTTCTTC. Translating gives CSVGLTGSYNEQFF.

The V call is TRBV7-9, the J call TRBJ1-5; D not certain. V was cut by 0 bases and J by 5 bases, with 8 bases left in between. The CDR3 is 14 residues long. Per the germline V gene, CDR1 is SEHNR and CDR2 is FQNEAQ (reference sequence). The CDR3 DNA reads as TGTGCCAGCAGCTTAGCGGCGGATTATCAGCCCCAGCATTTT. It yields the protein CASSLAADYQPQHF.

This clone appeared a few times. The chain joins TRBV6-5 to TRBJ1-2, with a weak D call TRBD1 (5 bases). Per the germline V gene, CDR1 is MNHEY and CDR2 is SVGAGI. This CDR3 comprises 14 residues. V lost 6 bases to trimming and J lost 8 bases, with 19 bases between them. The CDR3 coding sequence is TGTGCCAGCAGATTTTTTACAGGAGGGCACGGCTACACCTTC. It codes for CASRFFTGGHGYTF.

The sample holds a few counts of this clone. This sequence joins TRBV10-2 and TRBJ1-5, with a weak D call TRBD1 (5 bases). Between the trimmed V and J ends, which lost 6 bases and 7 bases, there was a span of 13 bases. The CDR3 loop spans 13 amino acids. The germline V gene has CDR1 WSHSY and CDR2 SAAADI. CDR3 bases: TGCGCCAGCAGCCCGACAGCCGGACAGCCCCAGCATTTT. Translating gives CASSPTAGQPQHF.

The table lists this clone with a count of one. The CDR3 protein is CASSDPGLAGEETQYF. In DNA form, the CDR3 reads TGCGCCAGCAGTGACCCGGGACTAGCGGGAGAAGAGACCCAGTACTTC. This sequence joins TRBV10-1 and TRBJ2-5; 14 bases fit TRBD2. Germline CDR1 reads WNHNN; CDR2 reads SYGVQD (reference sequence). With V trimmed by 3 bases and J by 3 bases, 3 bases remained unmatched. The CDR3 is 16 residues long.